The following is a T cell receptor (beta chain) sequence with its context. Its antigen is not identified. These data originate in a study of cytomegalovirus exposure and HLA in healthy donors. Germline CDR1 and CDR2: ENHRY and SYGVKD. The CDR3 spans 16 residues. The V segment lost 5 bases and the J segment 4 bases; nucleotides outside the gene matches: 10. PCR employed 60 Vbeta and 13 Jbeta primers. Sequenced by immunoSEQ multiplex PCR; TCRdb stores in-frame clones only, minus some. In the table there are 98,000 or so clones, around three quarters of which are singletons. Whole-study findings and limits: In an earlier analysis, productive rearrangement rates for most beta V segments clustered near 87% or 30%. Testing in vitro showed a few CMV-associated chains specific for CMV antigens. Most TCR sequences showed up rarely, but some public TCRs showed up in many donors.

Source material: PBMCs. The clonotype originates from a human donor in good health. The chain is built from TRBV10-3 and TRBJ2-5; 10 bases are shared with TRBD2. CDR3 nucleotide sequence: TGTGCCATCAGTCAGAACCAGCGGGAGGGCCTAGAGACCCAGTACTTC. This gives the protein CAISQNQREGLETQYF.